This T cell receptor (beta chain) emerged from a study of blood T cell repertoires in COVID-19 (dated by TCRdb to 2018 to 2020). In terms of the full investigation: The collaborator samples originated in the United States, Italy and Spain and spanned the acute and convalescent phases of COVID-19. Where available, HLA class I and class II types were obtained from metadata supplied by the sample provider rather than from assay-based typing. The material from the prospective study consisted of cDNA or gDNA derived from T cells, B-cell-depleted T cells, or PBMCs. Subjects who had been exposed to COVID-19, were actively infected with it, or had recovered from it provided the deeply sampled blood TCRbeta repertoires that made up the dataset. A de-identified subject ID, COVID-19 status, age in years and sex were almost always included in the sample metadata. The repertoires were made available in a free public database intended to serve as a resource for research on the immune response to SARS-CoV-2. The samples were drawn from two sources: the first 160 participants of the ongoing ImmuneRACE study, and 1,000 to 1,500 subjects contributed by 6 global collaborators. The study at large found these results: The quantity of clinical and demographic metadata differed by source and by participant and was supplied without curation.

In the prospective study, participants were roughly 18 to 89 years old, resided in under 30 geographic areas of the United States, and were enrolled through a virtual design. In the prospective study, participants were assigned to cohorts based on the clinical history participants reported in a screening survey and a study questionnaire. Recovered participants in ImmuneRACE Cohort 3 were defined by two consecutive negative NP/OP PCR tests, clearance by a healthcare professional, or resolution of symptoms. In the prospective study, mobile phlebotomists collected whole blood, serum and a nasopharyngeal or oropharyngeal swab from each participant. Additional blood draws and questionnaires over an approximately two-month period could optionally be provided by prospective study participants. Before DNA extraction, prospective study blood samples were shipped either frozen or at room temperature. About this clone itself: It lacks a known antigen. No much larger clone exists at a distance of one base, and base qualities are not known.

The germline V gene supplies CDR1 SGHDT and CDR2 YYEEEE. The V end loses 4 bases and the J end loses 4 bases, and a stretch of 18 bases separates them. Counted from cysteine to phenylalanine, this CDR3 has 16 amino acids. The kept DNA is CDR3 alone, 48 bases in frame from the first base. TCRbeta CDR3 regions were amplified from genomic DNA using the immunoSEQ Assay, a bias-controlled multiplex PCR. Per the original workflow: The number of nucleated cells in each sample was estimated by amplification of reference gene primers within the assay. Sequence reads were collapsed and filtered to measure the absolute abundance of every unique TCRbeta CDR3 rearrangement. For each sample, productive Simpson clonality was calculated by taking the square root of Simpson's diversity index across productive rearrangements. Here the immuneACCESS table is served through TCRdb, limited to in-frame sequences with V and J called. Missing clones are a known gap in these copies; in checked studies unresolved V genes cover under half, and the rest lacks a known reason. That table supplies the V and J calls and clone size; D and trimming were determined from the DNA. Present in this sample are about 160,000 clones, over 70% of which were seen just once. The ten largest clones add up to around 3.7% of the sample.

The sample consisted of PBMCs or T cells enriched from blood (not recorded which). The rearrangement joined TRBV5-6 to TRBJ1-3, with the D gene call left open. This receptor was obtained from an older woman who had recovered from COVID-19. The CDR3 has the sequence CASSPPVRTPGNTIYF. The DNA sequence is given as TGTGCCAGCAGCCCTCCGGTCCGCACTCCAGGAAACACCATATATTTT.